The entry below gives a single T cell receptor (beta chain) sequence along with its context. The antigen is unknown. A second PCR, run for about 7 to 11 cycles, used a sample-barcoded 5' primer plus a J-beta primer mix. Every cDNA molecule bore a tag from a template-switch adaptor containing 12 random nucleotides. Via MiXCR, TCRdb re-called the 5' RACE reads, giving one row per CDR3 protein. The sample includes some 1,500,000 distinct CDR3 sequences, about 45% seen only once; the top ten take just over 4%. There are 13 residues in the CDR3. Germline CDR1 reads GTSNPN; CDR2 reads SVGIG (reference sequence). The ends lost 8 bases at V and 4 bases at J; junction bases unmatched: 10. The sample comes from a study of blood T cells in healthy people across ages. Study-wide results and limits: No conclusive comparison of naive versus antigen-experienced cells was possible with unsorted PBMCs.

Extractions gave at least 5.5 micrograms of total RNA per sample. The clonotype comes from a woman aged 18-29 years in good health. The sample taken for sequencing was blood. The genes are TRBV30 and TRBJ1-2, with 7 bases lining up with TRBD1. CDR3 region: CARKKGQPYGYTF. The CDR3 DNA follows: TGTGCCAGGAAGAAGGGACAGCCCTATGGCTACACCTTC.